Below, 22 T cell receptor beta chains from the same sample are listed, as sequenced in a study of blood T cell repertoires in COVID-19. Produced via immunoSEQ multiplex PCR; TCRdb's table is partial and in-frame only. Counted here are hundreds of thousands of clones, approximately 85% occurring once; the ten biggest clones make up roughly 2.3%. The sample consisted of PBMCs or T cells enriched from blood (not recorded which). The receptors were gathered from a man aged 25 to 45 who had recovered from COVID-19.

The V gene is TRBV27, the J gene TRBJ1-2; 8 positions agree with TRBD1. The CDR3 covers 17 residues. V trimming: 4 bases; J trimming: 3 bases; junction bases outside the gene matches: 13. Germline lookup yields CDR1 MNHEY and CDR2 SMNVEV (reference sequence). In nucleotides, the CDR3 is TGTGCCAGCAGTTCAGTACCCCAGGGGGCTTTAGACTATGGCTACACCTTC. Protein sequence: CASSSVPQGALDYGYTF.

V gene TRBV29-1 combines with J gene TRBJ2-7, with TRBD1 as a possible D gene (5 bases). V gave up 4 bases and J gave up 0 bases, with 10 bases separating them. The germline V gene encodes CDR1 SQVTM and CDR2 ANQGSEA. The CDR3 extends over 13 amino acids. CDR3 residues: CSVVGDSSYEQYF. As DNA, the CDR3 is TGCAGCGTTGTTGGTGACAGCTCCTACGAGCAGTACTTC.

The chain combines TRBV5-8 with TRBJ2-7; TRBD1 matches at 7 bases. CDR1 and CDR2 (germline): SGHTS, YDEGEE. The V and J ends lost 2 bases and 0 bases, in that order; junction bases with no gene match: 5. This CDR3 spans 15 amino acids. The CDR3, as DNA: TGTGCCAGCAGCTTCAATACAGGGGTCTCCTACGAGCAGTACTTC. Translation: CASSFNTGVSYEQYF.

Turning to this clone: The same CDR3 is also encoded by other DNA sequences in this sample. This sequence joins TRBV19 and TRBJ1-2, with D uncertain. Looked up from germline, CDR1 is LNHDA and CDR2 is SQIVND (reference sequence). The CDR3 length is 12 residues. V lost 2 bases and J 5 bases, leaving 6 bases between the germline ends. In DNA form, the CDR3 reads TGTGCCAGTAGTATAAACAGTTATGGCTACACCTTC. This encodes CASSINSYGYTF.

The chain employs TRBV6-5 and TRBJ2-7, with 9 bases aligning to TRBD1. J gave up 2 bases and V 5 bases, and 4 bases lay outside the gene matches. Looked up from germline, CDR1 is MNHEY and CDR2 is SVGAGI. The CDR3 consists of 14 residues. CDR3 in amino acids: CASSTGQGPYEQYF. CDR3 bases: TGTGCCAGCAGTACGGGACAGGGCCCCTACGAGCAGTACTTC.

V is TRBV6-1 and J is TRBJ2-7, with 8 bases identical to TRBD2. Germline values: CDR1 MNHNS, CDR2 SASEGT. J lost 0 bases, V lost 2 bases, and 3 bases had no gene match. The CDR3 is 15 residues long. The CDR3 here is CASSEFSGSSYEQYF. CDR3 nucleotides: TGTGCCAGCAGTGAATTCAGCGGGAGCTCCTACGAGCAGTACTTC.

CDR3 sequence reads: CAWRGIGGALYTQYF. The CDR3 bases are TGTGCCTGGAGGGGAATCGGGGGGGCCCTATATACGCAGTATTTT. V is TRBV30 and J is TRBJ2-3; 8 nucleotides match TRBD2. Trimming removed 3 bases from V and 7 bases from J; junction bases left unmatched: 12. The CDR3 loop spans 15 amino acids. From germline, CDR1 is GTSNPN and CDR2 SVGIG (reference sequence).

V usage is TRBV18 and J usage is TRBJ1-2; TRBD1 aligns across 7 bases. The length of the CDR3 is 16 residues. V lost 0 bases, J lost 1 base, and 5 bases stayed unmatched. Germline V gene sequence: CDR1 KGHSH, CDR2 LQKENI. The CDR3 nucleotides read TGTGCCAGCTCACCACCAGTGGGACAGATTAACTATGGCTACACCTTC. It is translated as CASSPPVGQINYGYTF.

V gene TRBV11-2 combines with J gene TRBJ2-3; possible D gene TRBD2, 5 bases. CDR3 length equals 13 residues. Germline V gives CDR1 SGHAT, CDR2 FQNNGV. V lost 7 bases to trimming and J lost 10 bases, with 18 bases between them. For the CDR3, the DNA is TGTGCCAGCACCAGAGAGGCCGGGGTATCGCAGTATTTT. Encoded protein: CASTREAGVSQYF.

This clone was counted a single time. The J gene is TRBJ1-2, the V gene TRBV6-5; D ambiguous. V was trimmed by 0 bases and J by 8 bases, leaving 19 bases between them. The CDR3 covers 16 residues. From germline, CDR1 is MNHEY and CDR2 SVGAGI. In nucleotides, the CDR3 is TGTGCCAGCAGTTACTCGGCGGGGTCCCCGTTTGCGGGCTACACCTTC. Residues: CASSYSAGSPFAGYTF.

The rearrangement uses TRBV27 and TRBJ2-3, with a tentative D call TRBD2 (6 bases). Germline CDR1 is MNHEY and CDR2 is SMNVEV (reference sequence). The CDR3 is 13 amino acids. V was cut by 3 bases and J by 4 bases, with 8 bases left in between. The CDR3 DNA follows: TGTGCCAGCAGTTTGGGACTTTCAGATACGCAGTATTTT. Translating it yields CASSLGLSDTQYF.

The chain has TRBV18 and TRBJ2-5; D is possibly TRBD1 (5 bases). CDR3 length: 15 amino acids. V was cut by 2 bases and J by 4 bases, with 14 bases left in between. In germline, CDR1 is KGHSH, CDR2 LQKENI. The CDR3 here is CASSPGRDSVETQYF. The CDR3 bases are TGTGCCAGCTCACCAGGCCGAGACAGCGTAGAGACCCAGTACTTC.

The V gene is TRBV4-1, the J gene TRBJ1-5; 8 nucleotides match TRBD1. The CDR3 consists of 16 residues. Germline V gene sequence: CDR1 MGHRA, CDR2 YSYEKL. Trimming took 1 base from V and 4 from J; bases not matched to a gene: 6. In DNA, the CDR3 is TGCGCCAGCAGCCAAGGATTCACAGGGGGGAATCAGCCCCAGCATTTT. It encodes CASSQGFTGGNQPQHF.

The chain carries TRBV7-9 and TRBJ1-5; 7 bases line up with TRBD1. CDR1 and CDR2 (germline): SEHNR, FQNEAQ (reference sequence). With V trimmed by 1 base and J by 5 bases, 8 bases remained unmatched. The CDR3 runs to 16 residues. CDR3 loop: CASSLGGTARDQPQHF. The CDR3 coding sequence is TGTGCCAGCAGCTTAGGGGGGACAGCAAGGGATCAGCCCCAGCATTTT.

The chain links TRBV3-1 (or the pseudogene TRBV3-2) to TRBJ1-1; the D gene is possibly TRBD1 (5 bases). Trimming left V 3 bases short and J 7 bases short, with 6 bases between. There are 11 residues in the CDR3. Germline V gene lookup returns CDR1 LGHDT and CDR2 YNNKEL (reference sequence). The CDR3 loop reads CASSQGLEAFF. In DNA, the CDR3 is TGTGCCAGCAGCCAGGGACTTGAAGCTTTCTTT.

The gene calls are TRBV7-2 and TRBJ1-1, with D perhaps TRBD1 (5 bases). The CDR3 runs 14 residues. CDR1 is SGHTA and CDR2 is FQGNSA in the germline V gene. Deletions cut 4 bases from V and 1 base from J, with 10 bases between. The CDR3 here is CASSSRVQNTEAFF. The CDR3 DNA follows: TGTGCCAGCAGCTCCAGGGTTCAGAACACTGAAGCTTTCTTT.

The J gene is TRBJ1-1, the V gene TRBV4-2, with TRBD1 matching over 7 bases. Germline V CDR1 and CDR2: LGHNA, YNFKEQ. The CDR3 is 16 amino acids. The V gene end was trimmed by 0 bases and the J gene end by 4 bases; junction bases not matched to a gene: 8. CDR3 nucleotides: TGTGCCAGCAGCCAAGATCCGATGGGACAGCCCACTGAAGCTTTCTTT. Translated: CASSQDPMGQPTEAFF.

CDR3 bases: TGTGCCAGCAGTTCGCAGGGGAAGCAGGGCTACACCTTC. Translated, it gives CASSSQGKQGYTF. The genes are TRBV12-3 or TRBV12-4 and TRBJ1-2; tentative D call: TRBD1 (6 bases). Trimming pared 4 bases from V and 8 bases from J, leaving 14 bases between. CDR3 length: 13 amino acids.

The chain couples TRBV3-1 (or the pseudogene TRBV3-2) to TRBJ1-4, with D perhaps TRBD1 (5 bases). The CDR3 contains 16 residues. V lost 4 bases and J 0 bases, leaving 12 bases between the germline ends. Germline CDR1 reads LGHDT; CDR2 reads YNNKEL (reference sequence). For the CDR3, the DNA is TGTGCCAGCAGCCTGAGTACGGGGGCAACTAATGAAAAACTGTTTTTT. Residues: CASSLSTGATNEKLFF.

CDR3 sequence: CASSSLPGTSGGAGNNEQFF. The CDR3 nucleotides are TGTGCCAGCAGCTCACTCCCCGGGACTAGCGGGGGGGCCGGAAACAATGAGCAGTTCTTC. This chain connects TRBV7-3 to TRBJ2-1; TRBD2 matches at 16 bases. This CDR3 has 20 amino acids. The germline gives CDR1 SGHTA, CDR2 FQGTGA. V was clipped by 4 bases and J by 5 bases; unmatched bases: 14. Filled out from reference TRBV7-3 and TRBJ2-1, the complete variable domain reads GAGVSQTPSNKVTEKGKYVELRCDPISGHTALYWYRQSLGQGPEFLIYFQGTGAADDSGLPNDRFFAVRPEGSVSTLKIQRTERGDSAVYLCASSSLPGTSGGAGNNEQFFGPGTRLTVL.

The rearrangement uses TRBV4-1 and TRBJ1-2; 8 nucleotides align to TRBD1. Trimming at V came to 4 bases and at J to 1 base, leaving 11 bases not matched to a gene. The CDR3 is 17 residues long. Germline lookup yields CDR1 MGHRA and CDR2 YSYEKL. Here the CDR3 reads CASSLRQGQLVNYGYTF. For the CDR3, the DNA is TGCGCCAGCAGCCTTCGACAGGGGCAGTTGGTTAACTATGGCTACACCTTC.

The chain couples TRBV20-1 to TRBJ2-3; D call uncertain. CDR3 size: 11 residues. Germline CDR1 is DFQATT and CDR2 is SNEGSKA (reference sequence). V dropped 5 bases and J dropped 5 bases, with 8 bases sitting between them. The CDR3 reads CSAPSLDTQYF. The CDR3 DNA reads as TGCAGTGCTCCCTCCCTAGATACGCAGTATTTT.